Listed below are T cell receptor beta chains from one sample, sequenced in a study of tumor-infiltrating lymphocytes in primary liver carcinoma. TCRdb itself ran the multiplex PCR reads through MiXCR, one entry per CDR3 protein. The profile shows about 78,000 distinct CDR3 sequences, 71% of them singletons. Sequencing was performed on liver tumor tissue from sampling region 4. The receptors here all came from a woman aged 60-75 years with primary liver carcinoma and hepatitis B virus infection. Both conserved end residues are part of each CDR3. The D gene is left open where the match is weak. The size of a clone is reported for some rows only, either as once, few or many, or as a class for expanded clones.

J,size,V,D,CDR3,DNA
TRBJ1-1,NA,TRBV6-5,NA,CVSKLIQGGNTEASF,TGTGTCAGCAAGCTAATACAGGGAGGAAACACTGAAGCTTCCTTT
TRBJ2-1,NA,TRBV29-1,NA,CSVGLGGFSASSYNEQFF,TGCAGTGTTGGGCTGGGAGGTTTCTCTGCAAGCTCCTACAATGAGCAGTTCTTC
TRBJ1-4,NA,TRBV5-1,NA,CASSLVHYGGTNEKLFF,TGCGCCAGCAGCTTGGTACACTATGGGGGGACTAATGAAAAACTGTTTTTT
TRBJ2-7,few,TRBV29-1,NA,CSLEGIGDEQYF,TGCAGCCTTGAAGGGATAGGGGACGAGCAGTACTTC
TRBJ2-6,NA,TRBV6-6,NA,CASSYNSGTNVLTF,TGTGCCAGCAGCTACAACTCTGGGACCAACGTCCTGACTTTC
TRBJ2-1,NA,TRBV6-4,TRBD2,CASSELAGRPGEQFF,TGTGCCAGCAGTGAACTAGCGGGAAGGCCGGGGGAGCAGTTCTTC
TRBJ1-2,once,TRBV29-1,NA,CSLVTEGASSGYTF,TGCAGCCTCGTGACAGAGGGCGCATCCTCTGGCTACACCTTC
TRBJ2-5,NA,TRBV4-1,NA,CASGQPQETQYF,TGCGCCAGCGGCCAACCGCAAGAGACCCAATACTTC
TRBJ2-1,medium-sized,TRBV11-3,NA,CASSRTTFRQFF,TGTGCCAGCAGCAGAACAACCTTTAGGCAGTTCTTC
TRBJ2-1,NA,TRBV28,TRBD2,CASCPCRLAELNEQFF,TGTGCCAGCTGTCCCTGCCGACTAGCGGAGCTTAATGAGCAGTTCTTC
TRBJ2-2,NA,TRBV10-3,TRBD2,CVIRGSRGVDNTGELFF,TGTGTCATCCGCGGGAGTCGGGGTGTAGATAACACCGGGGAGCTGTTTTTT
TRBJ2-5,NA,TRBV12-3/TRBV12-4,NA,CASNEDYQDTQYF,TGTGCCAGCAACGAGGATTACCAAGATACCCAGTACTTC
TRBJ1-5,NA,TRBV6-1,NA,CASSGRDSPVSNQPQHF,TGTGCCAGTAGTGGGAGAGACAGCCCTGTTAGCAATCAGCCCCAGCATTTT
TRBJ1-5,NA,TRBV6-1,TRBD1,CASRDRGLYSDQPQHF,TGTGCCAGCAGGGACAGGGGCCTCTATAGCGATCAGCCTCAGCATTTT
TRBJ2-7,NA,TRBV6-5,NA,CTSSYRFTGSYEQYF,TGTACCAGCAGTTACAGATTTACGGGTTCCTACGAGCAGTACTTC
TRBJ2-1,many,TRBV29-1,NA,CSVDGGSSYNEQFF,TGCAGCGTTGATGGGGGATCATCCTACAATGAGCAGTTCTTC
TRBJ2-5,NA,TRBV20-1,NA,CSARVGKVPQETQYF,TGCAGTGCTAGAGTCGGGAAGGTCCCCCAAGAGACCCAGTACTTC
TRBJ2-5,NA,TRBV7-8,TRBD1,CASSSGTGRGETQYF,TGTGCCAGCAGCTCCGGGACAGGCAGAGGAGAGACCCAGTACTTC
TRBJ2-5,few,TRBV20-1,NA,CSARDQGGSETQYF,TGCAGTGCTAGAGATCAAGGGGGATCAGAGACCCAGTACTTC
TRBJ2-7,NA,TRBV7-8,NA,CASSLGGRTYELYF,TGTGCCAGCAGCTTAGGGGGACGTACCTACGAGCTGTACTTC
TRBJ2-7,NA,TRBV6-6,TRBD1,CVSGPGQGAYEQYF,TGTGTCAGCGGACCGGGACAGGGGGCCTACGAGCAGTACTTT
TRBJ2-1,NA,TRBV29-1,TRBD2,CRVTGTSGANEQFF,TGCAGAGTAACCGGGACTAGCGGAGCCAATGAACAGTTCTTC
TRBJ1-1,NA,TRBV7-3,NA,CASSHGPTNTGAFF,TGTGCCAGCAGTCATGGCCCAACCAACACTGGAGCTTTCTTT
TRBJ2-7,once,TRBV6-1,TRBD2,CASNGRTSVTYKQYF,TGTGCCAGCAATGGACGGACTAGCGTCACCTACAAGCAGTACTTC
TRBJ2-4,NA,TRBV29-1,NA,CSVEHGARDIHYF,TGCAGCGTTGAACACGGGGCCCGAGACATTCACTACTTC
TRBJ2-7,once,TRBV30,NA,CACSEDGSTFYEQYF,TGTGCCTGTAGTGAAGATGGGAGTACTTTCTACGAGCAGTACTTC
TRBJ2-7,NA,TRBV13,TRBD2,CPSSLGLAGREQYF,TGTCCCAGTAGCTTAGGACTAGCGGGACGGGAGCAGTACTTC
TRBJ2-1,NA,TRBV12-3/TRBV12-4,NA,CASSLDILAVAHEQFF,TGTGCCAGCAGTTTAGATATCCTAGCCGTAGCCCACGAGCAGTTCTTC
TRBJ1-4,NA,TRBV29-1,TRBD1,CSVRTGGSEKLFF,TGCAGCGTCCGGACAGGTGGTAGCGAAAAACTGTTTTTT
TRBJ2-7,many,TRBV6-5,TRBD2,CASRRGSGRENEQYF,TGTGCCAGCAGGAGGGGTAGCGGGAGGGAGAACGAGCAGTACTTC
TRBJ2-4,many,TRBV28,TRBD2,CATGLSGRARQYF,TGTGCCACTGGTCTTAGCGGGAGGGCGCGTCAGTACTTC
TRBJ2-5,few,TRBV11-3,TRBD2,CASNFSGFQETQYF,TGTGCCAGCAACTTTAGCGGGTTCCAAGAGACCCAATACTTC
TRBJ2-3,NA,TRBV6-1,NA,CASSDGARTDTQYF,TGTGCCAGCAGTGACGGGGCCAGGACAGATACGCAGTATTTT
TRBJ2-7,NA,TRBV10-2,NA,CASSGSGRYEQCF,TGCGCCAGCAGTGGGTCGGGGCGTTACGAGCAGTGCTTC
TRBJ2-7,NA,TRBV20-1,NA,CSARDLTSCTYEQYF,TGCAGTGCTAGAGATTTAACTAGCTGCACCTACGAGCAGTACTTC
TRBJ1-5,NA,TRBV5-6,NA,CASSLNRPNSSQHQHF,TGTGCCAGTAGCTTGAATAGGCCGAATAGCAGTCAGCACCAGCATTTT